A selection of T cell receptor beta chains follows, all from one sample in a study of cytomegalovirus exposure and HLA in healthy donors. Clones were read by immunoSEQ multiplex PCR, and TCRdb kept only the in-frame ones, dropping some. The specimen's table records roughly 200,000 clones. The specimen was PBMCs. These receptors all stem from a young man in good health and CMV-seronegative. Each CDR3 is given with its conserved first and last residue. The D gene is left open where the match is weak.

j_call	v_call	cdr3_length	d_call	cdr3_aa	cdr3_nt
TRBJ1-5	TRBV7-9	16	TRBD1	CASSLDPGQGDQPQHF	TGTGCCAGCAGCTTAGATCCTGGACAGGGAGATCAGCCCCAGCATTTT
TRBJ2-5	TRBV9	15	TRBD2	CASSVSGVWVETQYF	TGTGCCAGCAGCGTTAGCGGGGTGTGGGTGGAGACCCAGTACTTC
TRBJ2-2	TRBV19	16	.	CASSHSPGGYTGELFF	TGTGCCAGTAGCCACTCCCCGGGTGGTTACACCGGGGAGCTGTTTTTT
TRBJ2-1	TRBV11-2	14	.	CASSLVKSYNEQFF	TGTGCCAGCAGCTTAGTCAAATCCTACAATGAGCAGTTCTTC
TRBJ2-1	TRBV7-9	18	TRBD2	CASSSLSGTSGRLNEQFF	TGTGCCAGCAGCTCGCTTAGTGGGACTAGCGGGAGGCTTAATGAGCAGTTCTTC
TRBJ1-2	TRBV7-2	14	TRBD1	CASSLTRTGDGYTF	TGTGCCAGCAGCTTAACCCGGACAGGGGATGGCTACACCTTC
TRBJ2-1	TRBV9	16	TRBD2	CASSPRLAGVYNEQFF	TGTGCCAGCAGCCCCCGTCTAGCGGGAGTCTACAATGAGCAGTTCTTC
TRBJ2-3	TRBV13	18	TRBD2	CASSLGRSGAARTDTQYF	TGTGCCAGCAGCTTGGGAAGGAGCGGGGCAGCCCGCACAGATACGCAGTATTTT
TRBJ2-7	TRBV10-2	12	.	CASSDGGAEQYF	TGCGCCAGCAGTGATGGCGGGGCCGAGCAGTACTTC
TRBJ2-2	TRBV5-4	16	.	CASSLGGQHNTGELFF	TGTGCCAGCAGCTTGGGGGGGCAGCATAACACCGGGGAGCTGTTTTTT
TRBJ1-6	TRBV4-1	15	TRBD1	CASSQPDRGNSPLHF	TGCGCCAGCAGCCAACCTGACAGGGGGAATTCACCCCTCCACTTT
TRBJ1-2	TRBV6-4	15	TRBD1	CASSPGQESNYGYTF	TGTGCCAGCAGTCCGGGACAGGAAAGTAACTATGGCTACACCTTC
TRBJ1-4	TRBV5-1	14	TRBD1	CASSSGTVNEKLFF	TGCGCCAGCAGCTCGGGGACAGTTAATGAAAAACTGTTTTTT
TRBJ2-7	TRBV28	13	.	CASSTGSSYEQYF	TGTGCCAGCAGTACAGGGTCCTCCTACGAGCAGTACTTC
TRBJ2-7	TRBV28	13	.	CASKYRSYYEQYF	TGTGCCAGCAAGTACAGGAGTTACTACGAGCAGTACTTC
TRBJ2-1	TRBV19	13	.	CASSIGRDNEQFF	TGTGCCAGTAGTATAGGGAGGGACAATGAGCAGTTCTTC
TRBJ1-1	TRBV11-3	16	TRBD1	CASSFSGTGRHTEAFF	TGTGCCAGCAGCTTCTCCGGGACAGGGAGACACACCGAAGCTTTCTTT
TRBJ2-7	TRBV10-1	14	.	CASSEGAGPYEQYF	TGCGCCAGCAGTGAGGGGGCAGGGCCCTACGAGCAGTACTTC
TRBJ2-7	TRBV19	16	TRBD2	CASSPLSSGSLYEQYF	TGTGCCAGTAGTCCTCTATCTAGCGGGAGTCTCTACGAGCAGTACTTC
TRBJ1-2	TRBV5-8	14	TRBD1	CASSLEDRVSGYTF	TGTGCCAGCAGCTTGGAGGACAGGGTCAGCGGCTACACCTTC
TRBJ2-5	TRBV27	12	.	CASSHNPETQYF	TGTGCCAGCAGTCACAACCCAGAGACCCAGTACTTC
TRBJ2-1	TRBV28	17	TRBD2	CASLPLRASGPYNEQFF	TGTGCCAGCTTACCGTTGAGGGCTAGCGGACCCTACAATGAGCAGTTCTTC
TRBJ2-1	TRBV10-1	15	TRBD2	CASSEGLAGYNEQFF	TGCGCCAGCAGTGAGGGGTTAGCGGGGTACAATGAGCAGTTCTTC
TRBJ2-7	TRBV6-5	15	.	CASSYSITGTYEQYF	TGTGCCAGCAGTTACTCGATCACAGGGACCTACGAGCAGTACTTC
TRBJ2-2	TRBV4-1	17	TRBD2	CASSQDGGRADTGELFF	TGCGCCAGCAGCCAAGATGGCGGGAGGGCGGACACCGGGGAGCTGTTTTTT
TRBJ1-6	TRBV5-6	17	.	CASSLGAPDRVSGPLHF	TGTGCCAGCAGCTTGGGAGCTCCGGACAGAGTAAGTGGTCCCCTCCACTTT
TRBJ2-3	TRBV10-1	14	.	CASSEGTSTDTQYF	TGCGCCAGCAGTGAGGGGACTAGCACAGATACGCAGTATTTT
TRBJ1-2	TRBV28	12	.	CASSLYGRDYTF	TGTGCCAGCAGTTTATATGGTCGGGATTACACCTTC
TRBJ1-1	TRBV28	12	.	CASSPGQFWAFF	TGTGCCAGCAGTCCCGGACAGTTTTGGGCTTTCTTT
TRBJ1-4	TRBV7-6	16	.	CASSPQRPSTNEKLFF	TGTGCCAGCAGCCCCCAGCGGCCGTCCACTAATGAAAAACTGTTTTTT
TRBJ1-4	TRBV2	12	.	CASGGPNRALFF	TGTGCCAGCGGGGGTCCGAACAGGGCACTGTTTTTT
TRBJ2-5	TRBV19	16	.	CASSIGTGFLQETQYF	TGTGCCAGTAGTATTGGTACGGGTTTTTTACAAGAGACCCAGTACTTC
TRBJ2-7	TRBV27	15	TRBD1	CASSFSETGSHEQYF	TGTGCCAGCAGTTTCTCCGAGACAGGGAGCCACGAGCAGTACTTC
TRBJ2-5	TRBV29-1	14	TRBD2	CSEGTSGDQETQYF	TGCAGCGAAGGGACTAGCGGGGACCAAGAGACCCAGTACTTC
TRBJ2-2	TRBV2	14	.	CASGIAVSAGELFF	TGTGCCAGCGGAATAGCAGTGAGCGCCGGGGAGCTGTTTTTT
TRBJ2-3	TRBV29-1	14	.	CSVRAYLSTDTQYF	TGCAGCGTACGAGCATACCTTAGCACAGATACGCAGTATTTT
TRBJ2-3	TRBV10-3	16	.	CAISESRAGVTDTQYF	TGTGCCATCAGTGAGTCACGGGCAGGGGTCACAGATACGCAGTATTTT
TRBJ1-5	TRBV30	13	.	CAWSYRESQPQHF	TGTGCCTGGAGTTACAGGGAAAGCCAGCCCCAGCATTTT
TRBJ1-1	TRBV7-2	14	.	CASTSRQRHSEAFF	TGTGCCAGCACCTCGCGACAGAGACACTCTGAAGCTTTCTTT
TRBJ1-1	TRBV18	15	.	CASSPLDKKGTEAFF	TGTGCCAGCTCACCATTGGACAAAAAGGGCACTGAAGCTTTCTTT
TRBJ2-6	TRBV27	16	TRBD1	CASRRDRDPGANVLTF	TGTGCCAGCAGACGCGACAGGGACCCTGGGGCCAACGTCCTGACTTTC
TRBJ1-4	TRBV2	15	TRBD1	CASSVQGASNEKLFF	TGTGCCAGCAGTGTCCAGGGGGCGTCTAATGAAAAACTGTTTTTT
TRBJ1-6	TRBV19	16	TRBD1	CASSIDLGQGDSPLHF	TGTGCCAGTAGTATAGATCTAGGACAGGGGGATTCACCCCTCCACTTT
TRBJ1-1	TRBV4-2	14	TRBD1	CASSRGTANTEAFF	TGTGCCAGCAGCCGCGGGACAGCGAACACTGAAGCTTTCTTT
TRBJ1-2	TRBV5-1	14	TRBD1	CASSFSGGDYGYTF	TGCGCCAGCAGCTTCTCAGGGGGCGACTATGGCTACACCTTC
TRBJ2-1	TRBV30	13	.	CAWGGISYNEQFF	TGTGCCTGGGGCGGGATCTCCTACAATGAGCAGTTCTTC
TRBJ2-7	TRBV18	14	.	CASSPNGQSYEQYF	TGTGCCAGCTCACCAAATGGGCAGTCTTACGAGCAGTACTTC
TRBJ1-6	TRBV7-2	14	TRBD1	CASSSRGLGMALHF	TGTGCCAGCAGCTCCAGGGGGCTTGGGATGGCCCTCCACTTT